This T cell receptor beta chain came from a study of T cells in Graves' hyperthyroidism and ophthalmopathy. Disease duration was under 3 months in the ophthalmopathy patients, who also had a Clinical Activity Score of at least 3 and a NOSPECS grade of at least 4. Patients having uncontrolled infection, another autoimmune disease, pregnancy or lactation were not included. Diagnosis rested on symptoms, serum thyroxine and TRAb, thyroid ultrasound, and orbital computed tomography. Amplified TCR beta CDR3 regions derived from RNA transcripts. An initial round of RT-PCR targeting the TCR CDR3 relied on the HTBI primer set. TCRdb analysed the multiplex PCR reads with MiXCR anew, one entry per CDR3 protein. The table includes fewer than 400,000 distinct CDR3 sequences, roughly 13% detected once. Broader study findings: It was a median roughly six months before onset that the model predicted ophthalmopathy.

This clonotype has a count of ten or more. Its target is not known. After removal of 6 bases from V and 3 bases from J, the junction contained 11 bases not matched to a gene. This CDR3 is built from 17 residues. The V gene's germline CDR1 is SNHLY and CDR2 FYNNEI. The sequenced sample consisted of blood. This chain links TRBV2 with TRBJ2-5, with 12 bases identical to TRBD1. The clonotype comes from a man aged 45-60 years with Graves' ophthalmopathy. CDR3 region: CASSRDRGREGKETQYF. CDR3 coding DNA: TGTGCCAGCAGCCGGGACAGGGGGCGTGAGGGCAAAGAGACCCAGTACTTC. The full variable domain, in which reference TRBV2 and TRBJ2-5 provide the parts outside the CDR3, is EPEVTQTPSHQVTQMGQEVILRCVPISNHLYFYWYRQILGQKVEFLVSFYNNEISEKSEIFDDQFSVERPDGSNFTLKIRSTKLEDSAMYFCASSRDRGREGKETQYFGPGTRLLVL.